This T cell receptor beta chain was sequenced during a study of identical twins. Study-wide results and caveats: Cross-sectional statistical analysis, not tracking of the same donors, underpinned the conclusions. Within cord blood, abundant beta clonotypes carried fewer insertions, but memory repertoires showed no such trend. Because invariant MAIT and iNKT cells could be present, zero-insertion analyses could be partly confounded.

This CDR3 has 15 residues. V lost 2 bases, J lost 1 base, and 12 bases lay in between. CDR1 is SGHVS, CDR2 FNYEAQ, per germline. TCRdb ran MiXCR on the 5' RACE reads and lists one entry per CDR3 protein. Of 550,000 to 700,000 distinct CDR3 sequences listed, roughly 9.5% were seen once; the top ten hold roughly 3%. This clonotype was counted ten times or more. Antigen unknown. These data were likewise used in another study, on yellow fever vaccine responses in identical twins.

The chain recombines TRBV7-6 with TRBJ2-7; D ambiguous. This TCR was sampled from a woman under 30 in good health. Sequencing was carried out using PBMCs. Here the CDR3 reads CASSLYTERSYEQYF. The CDR3 region has the DNA TGTGCCAGCAGCTTATATACCGAGAGATCCTACGAGCAGTACTTC.